One and the same sample provided the 19 T cell receptor beta chains below, sequenced in a study of cytomegalovirus exposure and HLA in healthy donors. PCR used 60 Vbeta primers and 13 Jbeta primers. Using immunoSEQ multiplex PCR, the repertoire was profiled, and TCRdb retains in-frame clones only, with some absent. The sample records 85,000 to 110,000 clones, around two thirds being singletons. The material sequenced was PBMCs. These receptors all come from a woman aged 45-60 years in good health and CMV-seronegative.

The rearrangement links TRBV25-1 to TRBJ2-7; D is possibly TRBD2 (6 bases). The CDR3 consists of 11 residues. The germline V gene has CDR1 MGHDK and CDR2 SYGVNS. The V end lost 5 bases, the J end lost 6 bases, and 8 bases lay between the germline ends. CDR3 nucleotide sequence: TGTGCCAGCAGTCCGGGAGTCGAGCAGTACTTC. Amino acid sequence: CASSPGVEQYF.

As DNA, the CDR3 is TGCAGCGTTTTGGGGGGGACAGGGTCCACCCCACGCGGTCATTTTGGTACGCAGTATTTT. It translates to CSVLGGTGSTPRGHFGTQYF. J is TRBJ2-3 and V is TRBV29-1; 9 nucleotides align to TRBD1. Germline CDR1 is SQVTM and CDR2 is ANQGSEA. CDR3 size: 20 residues. V lost 5 bases, J lost 8 bases, and 29 bases stayed unmatched.

V usage is TRBV10-3 and J usage is TRBJ2-1, with 12 bases identical to TRBD2. The V gene's germline CDR1 is ENHRY and CDR2 SYGVKD. The CDR3 is 14 amino acids. V lost 9 bases, J lost 2 bases, and 2 bases stayed unmatched. CDR3 sequence (DNA): TGTGCCATTGGGACTAGCGGGCCCTACAATGAGCAGTTCTTC. Residues: CAIGTSGPYNEQFF.

This clone was counted a few times. The J gene is TRBJ2-1, the V gene TRBV28; 7 nucleotides align to TRBD2. The germline V gene encodes CDR1 MDHEN and CDR2 SYDVKM. CDR3 size: 16 residues. The V gene end was trimmed by 5 bases and the J gene end by 4 bases; junction bases not matched to a gene: 11. DNA of the CDR3: TGTGCCAGCAGTCCCCGTATATGGGAGGGGTACAATGAGCAGTTCTTC. Translating it yields CASSPRIWEGYNEQFF.

The chain uses TRBV7-2 and TRBJ1-1; tentative D call: TRBD1 (5 bases). CDR3 length: 13 amino acids. Germline V gene sequence: CDR1 SGHTA, CDR2 FQGNSA. V dropped 3 bases and J dropped 4 bases, with 9 bases sitting between them. Here the CDR3 reads CASSLGGLTEAFF. The DNA for the CDR3 is TGTGCCAGCAGCTTGGGGGGTCTCACTGAAGCTTTCTTT.

CDR3 nucleotides: TGTGCCAGCTCACCACGGCAGGGGCTGGTGTACGAGCAGTACTTC. It codes for CASSPRQGLVYEQYF. The chain carries TRBV18 and TRBJ2-7; D perhaps matches TRBD1 (6 bases). The CDR3 is 15 residues long. Trimming removed 1 base at V and 4 bases at J, with 14 bases between. CDR1 and CDR2 (germline): KGHSH, LQKENI.

This clone came up a few times. In DNA, the CDR3 is TGTGCCAGCTCAGCTACTAGCGGGAGCACAGATACGCAGTATTTT. This translates into CASSATSGSTDTQYF. This chain links TRBV18 with TRBJ2-3, with 9 nucleotides matching TRBD2. Trimming took 5 bases from V and 0 from J; bases not matched to a gene: 3. The V gene's germline CDR1 is KGHSH and CDR2 LQKENI. The CDR3 spans 15 residues.

This clone was seen more than once but under ten times. The chain combines TRBV2 with TRBJ1-2; possible D gene TRBD1, 6 bases. This CDR3 region has 15 residues. V lost 1 base, J lost 3 bases, and 12 bases lay in between. Germline assignment: CDR1 SNHLY and CDR2 FYNNEI. CDR3 protein: CASSEDQGNHYGYTF. Here the CDR3 DNA reads TGTGCCAGCAGTGAAGACCAGGGGAACCACTATGGCTACACCTTC. The whole variable domain, filled in from reference TRBV2 and TRBJ1-2, reads EPEVTQTPSHQVTQMGQEVILRCVPISNHLYFYWYRQILGQKVEFLVSFYNNEISEKSEIFDDQFSVERPDGSNFTLKIRSTKLEDSAMYFCASSEDQGNHYGYTFGSGTRLTVV.

This clone was counted many times. The gene calls are TRBV6-1 and TRBJ1-2, with 8 bases fitting TRBD1. V lost 8 bases to trimming and J lost 7 bases; unmatched junction nucleotides: 12. The CDR3 runs to 14 residues. CDR1 and CDR2 (germline): MNHNS, SASEGT. CDR3 protein: CASVGSDRVLGYTF. The DNA of the CDR3 is TGTGCCAGCGTCGGCTCGGACAGGGTCCTTGGCTACACCTTC.

This chain joins TRBV28 and TRBJ1-1; D gene unclear. This CDR3 has 16 amino acids. Germline loops: CDR1 MDHEN, CDR2 SYDVKM. The V and J ends lost 4 bases and 3 bases respectively, with 18 bases between them. The CDR3 DNA is TGTGCCAGCAGTTCCCTAACCGACACGGTGGACACTGAAGCTTTCTTT. This sequence encodes CASSSLTDTVDTEAFF.

This clone has only a few counts. This chain uses TRBV2 with TRBJ1-1; D remains ambiguous. This CDR3 comprises 11 residues. Germline lookup yields CDR1 SNHLY and CDR2 FYNNEI. V dropped 5 bases and J dropped 10 bases, with 11 bases sitting between them. Here the CDR3 DNA reads TGTGCCAGCAGTTGGAGGGCAACAGCTTTCTTT. This sequence encodes CASSWRATAFF.

V gene TRBV19 combines with J gene TRBJ1-2; maybe TRBD1 (6 bases). This CDR3 contains 15 residues. Germline V gene lookup returns CDR1 LNHDA and CDR2 SQIVND (reference sequence). Trimming left V 1 base short and J 6 bases short, with 15 bases between. The CDR3 reads CASSIAWQGNNGYTF. The DNA of the CDR3 is TGTGCCAGTAGTATAGCTTGGCAGGGGAATAATGGCTACACCTTC.

The rearrangement links TRBV9 to TRBJ1-4, with D maybe TRBD1 (5 bases). Trimming shortened V by 0 bases and J by 3 bases, and 9 bases separated the two germline ends. Germline CDR1 is SGDLS and CDR2 is YYNGEE. This CDR3 has 15 residues. CDR3 sequence (DNA): TGTGCCAGCAGCGTAGGCTGGGGGGCTAATGAAAAACTGTTTTTT. Encoded protein: CASSVGWGANEKLFF.

The V call is TRBV6-4, the J call TRBJ2-2; 12 bases fit TRBD2. V was clipped by 5 bases and J by 0 bases; unmatched bases: 4. The CDR3 spans 17 residues. Germline lookup yields CDR1 MRHNA and CDR2 SNTAGT. The CDR3 nucleotides read TGTGCCAGCAGTTCGACTAGCGGGGGACCGAACACCGGGGAGCTGTTTTTT. Translated, it gives CASSSTSGGPNTGELFF.

The chain employs TRBV6-5 and TRBJ2-1; TRBD1 agrees at 9 bases. V lost 6 bases and J lost 6; bases outside the gene matches: 3. CDR1 MNHEY and CDR2 SVGAGI come from the germline V gene. This CDR3 spans 13 amino acids. The CDR3 DNA reads as TGTGCCAGCAGACCGACAGGGGGCAATGAGCAGTTCTTC. This translates into CASRPTGGNEQFF.

V is TRBV28 and J is TRBJ1-2; perhaps TRBD1 as D (5 bases). This CDR3 comprises 15 residues. CDR1 MDHEN and CDR2 SYDVKM come from the germline V gene. V lost 3 bases to trimming and J lost 8 bases, with 19 bases between them. The CDR3 protein is CASSLIVRGFSGYTF. For the CDR3, the DNA is TGTGCCAGCAGTTTGATTGTGCGGGGCTTCTCCGGCTACACCTTC.

The rearrangement links TRBV5-5 to TRBJ2-1; D is possibly TRBD2 (6 bases). The CDR3 contains 16 residues. Deletions cut 4 bases from V and 2 bases from J, with 16 bases between. Per the germline V gene, CDR1 is SGHKS and CDR2 is YYEKEE (reference sequence). The CDR3 coding sequence is TGTGCCAGCAGCCCCCCCGGGGGTATCGCCTACAATGAGCAGTTCTTC. The encoded protein is CASSPPGGIAYNEQFF. Using reference TRBV5-5 and TRBJ2-1 for the parts outside the CDR3, the full variable domain is DAGVTQSPTHLIKTRGQQVTLRCSPISGHKSVSWYQQVLGQGPQFIFQYYEKEERGRGNFPDRFSARQFPNYSSELNVNALLLGDSALYLCASSPPGGIAYNEQFFGPGTRLTVL.

This chain uses TRBV6-1 with TRBJ1-4; D uncertain. Trimming pared 3 bases from V and 0 bases from J, leaving 8 bases between. Germline lookup yields CDR1 MNHNS and CDR2 SASEGT. CDR3 length: 15 residues. Written as DNA, the CDR3 is TGTGCCAGCAGTGATGTCGAGGCAACTAATGAAAAACTGTTTTTT. Translation: CASSDVEATNEKLFF.

This clone was counted between two and nine times. The gene calls are TRBV5-4 and TRBJ1-1, with D possibly matching TRBD1 (5 bases). V was trimmed by 0 bases and J by 3 bases, leaving 12 bases between them. The CDR3 is 15 amino acids. Germline V CDR1 and CDR2: SGHNT, YYREEE (reference sequence). DNA for the CDR3: TGTGCCAGCAGCTTGGAAAACAGGAGATACACTGAAGCTTTCTTT. It is translated as CASSLENRRYTEAFF.